This T cell receptor (beta chain) was found in a study of cytomegalovirus exposure and HLA in healthy donors. Study-wide points: Earlier results showed most TCR beta V segments being productive about 87% or about 30% of the time.

Only a few counts were recorded for this clone. Antigen specificity is unknown. The PCR used 60 Vbeta and 13 Jbeta primers. Only in-frame clones appear in the TCRdb table, and some are missing; sequencing was by immunoSEQ multiplex PCR. This table has 140,000 or so clones, around 80% appearing once. This CDR3 contains 14 residues. Germline CDR1 reads SNHLY; CDR2 reads FYNNEI. V was trimmed by 3 bases and J by 5 bases, leaving 13 bases between them. The sequence derives from a boy aged 2 to 10 in good health and CMV-seronegative. The V call is TRBV2, the J call TRBJ1-1; perhaps TRBD1 as D (5 bases). Specimen: PBMCs. CDR3 DNA: TGTGCCAGCAGTGACAGGGCGGGACGGACTGAAGCTTTCTTT. This codes for CASSDRAGRTEAFF.